Below, 4 T cell receptor beta chains from the same sample are listed, as sequenced in a study of shared clonotypes between healthy human individuals. Assay: immunoSEQ multiplex PCR; the TCRdb copy retains only in-frame clones and omits some. The sample lists 1,500,000 or so clones; less than 99% were seen once. Sequenced material: naive CD4+ T cells sorted from blood. The subset here: CD45RA+ positively selected. The receptors derive from a man aged 25-40 years in good health.

The V gene is TRBV9, the J gene TRBJ2-6; the match to TRBD1 covers 10 bases. Trimming at V came to 3 bases and at J to 0 bases, leaving 3 bases not matched to a gene. CDR3 length equals 17 residues. The germline V gene encodes CDR1 SGDLS and CDR2 YYNGEE. CDR3 sequence: CASSATGGNSGANVLTF. CDR3 sequence (DNA): TGTGCCAGCAGCGCGACAGGGGGCAACTCTGGGGCCAACGTCCTGACTTTC.

This clone was recorded once. The chain uses TRBV27 and TRBJ2-7; TRBD2 agrees at 12 bases. The CDR3 contains 14 residues. Trimming removed 6 bases from V and 3 bases from J; junction bases left unmatched: 3. Germline CDR1 and CDR2: MNHEY and SMNVEV (reference sequence). CDR3 protein: CASSRTSGNYEQYF. In nucleotides, the CDR3 is TGTGCCAGCAGCCGGACTAGCGGGAACTACGAGCAGTACTTC.

Comments on this clone: The sample contains more than one DNA sequence encoding this CDR3. This chain joins TRBV28 and TRBJ1-5; D is unclear. From germline, CDR1 is MDHEN and CDR2 SYDVKM. The CDR3 extends over 12 amino acids. The ends were cut back, 2 bases at V and 6 bases at J, with 5 bases in the middle. The CDR3 here is CASSLVLQPQHF. DNA of the CDR3: TGTGCCAGCAGTTTAGTTCTTCAGCCCCAGCATTTT. The variable domain in full, with the rest retrieved from reference TRBV28 and TRBJ1-5, is DVKVTQSSRYLVKRTGEKVFLECVQDMDHENMFWYRQDPGLGLRLIYFSYDVKMKEKGDIPEGYSVSREKKERFSLILESASTNQTSMYLCASSLVLQPQHFGDGTRLSIL.

The count of this clone is one. The genes are TRBV10-3 and TRBJ2-3, with D uncertain. The germline V gene encodes CDR1 ENHRY and CDR2 SYGVKD. Trimming stripped 5 bases from V and 6 bases from J, with 15 bases between. The length of the CDR3 is 14 residues. In DNA form, the CDR3 reads TGTGCCATCAGTCACTCGGACCCCCGGGATACGCAGTATTTT. Translation gives CAISHSDPRDTQYF.